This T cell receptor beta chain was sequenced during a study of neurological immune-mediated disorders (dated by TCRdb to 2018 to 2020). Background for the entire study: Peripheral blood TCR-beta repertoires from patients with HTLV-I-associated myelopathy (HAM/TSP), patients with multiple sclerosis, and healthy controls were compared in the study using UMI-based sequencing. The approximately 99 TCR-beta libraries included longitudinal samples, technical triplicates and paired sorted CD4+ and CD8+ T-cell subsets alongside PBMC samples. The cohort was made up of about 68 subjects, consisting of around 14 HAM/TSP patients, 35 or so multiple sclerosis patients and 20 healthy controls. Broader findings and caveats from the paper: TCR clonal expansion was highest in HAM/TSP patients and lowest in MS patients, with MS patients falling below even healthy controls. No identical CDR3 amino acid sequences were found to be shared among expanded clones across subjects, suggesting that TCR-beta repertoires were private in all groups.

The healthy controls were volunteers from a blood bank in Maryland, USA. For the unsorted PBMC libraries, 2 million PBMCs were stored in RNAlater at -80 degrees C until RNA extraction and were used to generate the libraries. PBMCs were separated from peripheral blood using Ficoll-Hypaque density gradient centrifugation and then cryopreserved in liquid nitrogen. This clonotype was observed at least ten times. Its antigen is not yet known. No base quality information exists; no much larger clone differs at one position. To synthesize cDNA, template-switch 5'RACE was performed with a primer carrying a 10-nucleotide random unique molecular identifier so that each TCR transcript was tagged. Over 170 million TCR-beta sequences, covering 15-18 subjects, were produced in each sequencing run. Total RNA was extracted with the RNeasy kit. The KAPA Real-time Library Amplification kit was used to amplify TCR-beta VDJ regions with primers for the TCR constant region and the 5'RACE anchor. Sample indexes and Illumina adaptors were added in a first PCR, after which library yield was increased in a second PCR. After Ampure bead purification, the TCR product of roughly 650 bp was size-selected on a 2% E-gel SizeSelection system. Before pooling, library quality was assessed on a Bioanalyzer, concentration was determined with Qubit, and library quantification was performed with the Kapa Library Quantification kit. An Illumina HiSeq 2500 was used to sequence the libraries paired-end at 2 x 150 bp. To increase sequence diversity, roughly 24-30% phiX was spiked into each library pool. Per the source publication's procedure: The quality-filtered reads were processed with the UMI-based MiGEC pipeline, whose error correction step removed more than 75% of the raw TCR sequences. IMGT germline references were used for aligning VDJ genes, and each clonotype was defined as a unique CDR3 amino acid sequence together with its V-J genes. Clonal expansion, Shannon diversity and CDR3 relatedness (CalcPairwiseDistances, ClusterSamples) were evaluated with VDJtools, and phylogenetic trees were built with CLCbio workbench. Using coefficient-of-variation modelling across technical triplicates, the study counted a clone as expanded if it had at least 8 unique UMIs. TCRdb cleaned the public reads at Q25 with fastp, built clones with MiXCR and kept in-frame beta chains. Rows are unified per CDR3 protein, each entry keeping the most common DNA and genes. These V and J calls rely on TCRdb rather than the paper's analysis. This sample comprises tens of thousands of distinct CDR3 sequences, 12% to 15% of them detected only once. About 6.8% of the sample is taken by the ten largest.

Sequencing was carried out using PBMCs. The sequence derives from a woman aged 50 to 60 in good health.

The CDR3 region has the sequence CASLDDRARGNTIYF. The DNA sequence reads TGTGCCAGCCTGGACGACAGGGCGAGAGGAAACACCATATATTTT. The chain is assembled from TRBV28 and TRBJ1-3; 7 junctional bases match TRBD1. Here V drops 8 bases and J drops 4 bases, and the junction holds 11 bases not matched to any gene. The CDR3 measures 15 amino acids from cysteine to phenylalanine. The CDR3 DNA has 45 bases and is translated from base 1. CDR1 and CDR2, per the germline V gene, are MDHEN and SYDVKM.